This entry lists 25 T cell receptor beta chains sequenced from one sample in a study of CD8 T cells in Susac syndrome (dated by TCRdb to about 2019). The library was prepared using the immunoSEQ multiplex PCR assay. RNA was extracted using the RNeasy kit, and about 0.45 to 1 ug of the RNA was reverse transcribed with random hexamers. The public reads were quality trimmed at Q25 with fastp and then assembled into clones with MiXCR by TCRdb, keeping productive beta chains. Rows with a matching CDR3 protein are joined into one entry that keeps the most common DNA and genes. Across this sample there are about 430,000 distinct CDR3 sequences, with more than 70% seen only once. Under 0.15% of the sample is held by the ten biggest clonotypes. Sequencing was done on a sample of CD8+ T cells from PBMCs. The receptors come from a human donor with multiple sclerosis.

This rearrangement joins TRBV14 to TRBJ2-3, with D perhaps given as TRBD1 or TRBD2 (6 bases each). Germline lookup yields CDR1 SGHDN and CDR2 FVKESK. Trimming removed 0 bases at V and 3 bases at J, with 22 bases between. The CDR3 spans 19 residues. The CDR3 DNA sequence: TGTGCCAGCAGCCAAGACTTTACGGGGGCGGAGGATTGGACAGATACGCAGTATTTT. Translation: CASSQDFTGAEDWTDTQYF.

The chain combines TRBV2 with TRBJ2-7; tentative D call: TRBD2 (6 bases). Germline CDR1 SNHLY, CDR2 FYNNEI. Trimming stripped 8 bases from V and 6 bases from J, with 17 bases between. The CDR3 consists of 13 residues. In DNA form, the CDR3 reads TGTGCCAGCGAGGTACTAGCAGACTCCGAGCAGTACTTC. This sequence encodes CASEVLADSEQYF. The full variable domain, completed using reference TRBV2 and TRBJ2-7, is EPEVTQTPSHQVTQMGQEVILRCVPISNHLYFYWYRQILGQKVEFLVSFYNNEISEKSEIFDDQFSVERPDGSNFTLKIRSTKLEDSAMYFCASEVLADSEQYFGPGTRLTVT.

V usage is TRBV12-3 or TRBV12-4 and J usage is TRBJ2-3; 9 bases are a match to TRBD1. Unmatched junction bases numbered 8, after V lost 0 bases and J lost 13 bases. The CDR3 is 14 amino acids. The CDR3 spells CASSLAPPGQGKYF. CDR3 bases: TGTGCCAGCAGTTTAGCGCCTCCCGGACAGGGGAAGTATTTT.

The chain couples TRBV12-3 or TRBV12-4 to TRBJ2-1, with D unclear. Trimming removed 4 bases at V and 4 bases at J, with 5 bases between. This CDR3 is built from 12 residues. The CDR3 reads CASSYEYNEQFF. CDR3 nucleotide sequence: TGTGCCAGCAGTTACGAGTACAATGAGCAGTTCTTC.

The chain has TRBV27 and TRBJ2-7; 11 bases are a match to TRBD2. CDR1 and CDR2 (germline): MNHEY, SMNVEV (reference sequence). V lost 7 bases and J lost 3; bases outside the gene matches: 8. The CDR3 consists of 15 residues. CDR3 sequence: CASTPLAGEDYEQYF. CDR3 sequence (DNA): TGTGCCAGCACCCCACTAGCGGGAGAGGACTACGAGCAGTACTTC.

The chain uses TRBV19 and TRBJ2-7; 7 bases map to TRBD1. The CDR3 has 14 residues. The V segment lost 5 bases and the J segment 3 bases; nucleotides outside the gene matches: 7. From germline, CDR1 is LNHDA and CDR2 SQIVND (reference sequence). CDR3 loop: CASSPGTDYYEQYF. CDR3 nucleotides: TGTGCCAGTAGTCCGGGGACAGATTACTACGAGCAGTACTTC.

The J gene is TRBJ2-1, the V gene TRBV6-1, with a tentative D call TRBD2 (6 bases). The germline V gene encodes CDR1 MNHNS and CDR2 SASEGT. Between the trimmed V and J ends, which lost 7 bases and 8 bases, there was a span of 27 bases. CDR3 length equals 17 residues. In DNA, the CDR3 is TGTGCCAGCACCTGGGGGTCGGCGGGACCCCACGGGGATGAGCAGTTCTTC. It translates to CASTWGSAGPHGDEQFF.

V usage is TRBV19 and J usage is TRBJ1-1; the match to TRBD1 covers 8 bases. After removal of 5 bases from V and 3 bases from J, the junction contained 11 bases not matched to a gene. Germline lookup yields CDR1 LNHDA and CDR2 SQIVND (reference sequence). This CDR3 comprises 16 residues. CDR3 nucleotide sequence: TGTGCCAGTAGTGTTGGACAGGGAGTTGGGCACACTGAAGCTTTCTTT. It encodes CASSVGQGVGHTEAFF.

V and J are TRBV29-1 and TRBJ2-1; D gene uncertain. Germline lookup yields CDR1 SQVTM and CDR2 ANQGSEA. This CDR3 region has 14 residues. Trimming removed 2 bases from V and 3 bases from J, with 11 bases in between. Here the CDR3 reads CSVEYLGIYNEQFF. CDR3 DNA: TGCAGCGTTGAATACCTAGGGATCTACAATGAGCAGTTCTTC.

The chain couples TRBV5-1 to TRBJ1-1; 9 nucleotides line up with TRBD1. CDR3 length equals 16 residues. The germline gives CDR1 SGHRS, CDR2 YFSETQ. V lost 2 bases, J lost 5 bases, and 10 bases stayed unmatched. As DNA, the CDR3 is TGCGCCAGCAGCTTCGTACAAACAGGGGGCCAAACTGAAGCTTTCTTT. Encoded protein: CASSFVQTGGQTEAFF.

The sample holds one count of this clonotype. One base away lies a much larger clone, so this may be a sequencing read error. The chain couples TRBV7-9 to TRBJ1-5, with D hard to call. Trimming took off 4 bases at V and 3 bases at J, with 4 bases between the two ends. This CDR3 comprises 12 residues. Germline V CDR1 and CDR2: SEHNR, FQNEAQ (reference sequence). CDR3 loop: CASSSDNQPQHF. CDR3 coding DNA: TGTGCCAGCAGCTCCGACAATCAGCCCCAGCATTTT.

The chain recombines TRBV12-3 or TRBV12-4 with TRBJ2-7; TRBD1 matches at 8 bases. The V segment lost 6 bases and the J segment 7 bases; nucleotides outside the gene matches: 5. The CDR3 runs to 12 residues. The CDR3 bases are TGTGCCAGCAGCCCGGGACAGGCGGAGCAGTACTTC. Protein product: CASSPGQAEQYF.

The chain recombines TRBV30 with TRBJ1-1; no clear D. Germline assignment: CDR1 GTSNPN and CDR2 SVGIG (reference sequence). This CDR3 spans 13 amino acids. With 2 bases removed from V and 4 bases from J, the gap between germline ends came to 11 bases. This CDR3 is CAWSLDDTTEAFF. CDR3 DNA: TGTGCCTGGAGTTTAGATGATACCACTGAAGCTTTCTTT.

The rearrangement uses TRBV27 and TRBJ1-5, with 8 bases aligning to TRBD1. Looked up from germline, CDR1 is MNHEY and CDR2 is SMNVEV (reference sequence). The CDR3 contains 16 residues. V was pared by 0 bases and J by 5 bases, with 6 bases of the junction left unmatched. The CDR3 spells CASSLSGQGAYQPQHF. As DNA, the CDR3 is TGTGCCAGCAGTTTATCAGGCCAGGGGGCATATCAGCCCCAGCATTTT.

The CDR3 sequence is CAISESSRVYSGNTIYF. As DNA, the CDR3 is TGTGCCATCAGTGAGTCGAGTAGGGTCTACTCTGGAAACACCATATATTTT. The chain is built from TRBV10-3 and TRBJ1-3; D not certain. Germline loops: CDR1 ENHRY, CDR2 SYGVKD. Trimming took 0 bases from V and 0 from J, leaving 12 bases between them. The CDR3 totals 17 residues.

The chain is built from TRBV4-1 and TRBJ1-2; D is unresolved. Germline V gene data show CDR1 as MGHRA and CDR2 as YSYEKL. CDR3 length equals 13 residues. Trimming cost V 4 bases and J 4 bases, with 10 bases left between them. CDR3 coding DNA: TGCGCCAGCAGCCGTGGACCGAGCTATGGCTACACCTTC. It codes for CASSRGPSYGYTF.

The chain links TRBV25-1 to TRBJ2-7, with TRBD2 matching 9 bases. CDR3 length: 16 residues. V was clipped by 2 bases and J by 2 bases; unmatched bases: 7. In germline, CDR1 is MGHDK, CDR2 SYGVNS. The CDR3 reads CASSEPTSGYTYEQYF. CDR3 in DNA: TGTGCCAGCAGTGAACCAACTAGCGGGTATACCTACGAGCAGTACTTC.

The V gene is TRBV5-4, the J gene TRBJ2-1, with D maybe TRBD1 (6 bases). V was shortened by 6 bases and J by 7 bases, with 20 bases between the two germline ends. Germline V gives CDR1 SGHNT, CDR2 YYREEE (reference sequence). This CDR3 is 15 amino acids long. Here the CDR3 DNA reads TGTGCCAGCAACGACCGGGACAATGGAATGAATGAGCAGTTCTTC. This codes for CASNDRDNGMNEQFF.

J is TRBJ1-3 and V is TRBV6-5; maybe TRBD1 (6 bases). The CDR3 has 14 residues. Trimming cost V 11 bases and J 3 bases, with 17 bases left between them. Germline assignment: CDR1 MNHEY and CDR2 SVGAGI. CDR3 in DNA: TGTGCCTCCGGGGGGTCAGGGGTTGGAAACACCATATATTTT. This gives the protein CASGGSGVGNTIYF.

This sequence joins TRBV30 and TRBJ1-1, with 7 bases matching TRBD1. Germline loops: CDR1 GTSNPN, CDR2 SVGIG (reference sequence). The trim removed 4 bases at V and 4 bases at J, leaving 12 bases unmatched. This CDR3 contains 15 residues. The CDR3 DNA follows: TGTGCCTGGACTGCCCCGACAGGGCCAGGCACTGAAGCTTTCTTT. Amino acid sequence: CAWTAPTGPGTEAFF.

CDR3 coding DNA: TGTGCCAGCAGCCCCGACTTAAGTGGCAATGAGCAGTTCTTC. Translation gives CASSPDLSGNEQFF. This chain joins TRBV5-4 and TRBJ2-1; D gene ambiguous. The CDR3 has 14 residues. The V end was cut by 4 bases, the J end by 6 bases, with 14 bases between. Germline loops: CDR1 SGHNT, CDR2 YYREEE (reference sequence).

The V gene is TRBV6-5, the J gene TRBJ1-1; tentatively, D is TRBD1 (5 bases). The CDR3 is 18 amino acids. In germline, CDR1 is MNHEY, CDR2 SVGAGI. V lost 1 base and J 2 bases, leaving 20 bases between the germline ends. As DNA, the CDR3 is TGTGCCAGCAGTTACTTGTCAGGGAGACCCAAACCCAACACTGAAGCTTTCTTT. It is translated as CASSYLSGRPKPNTEAFF.

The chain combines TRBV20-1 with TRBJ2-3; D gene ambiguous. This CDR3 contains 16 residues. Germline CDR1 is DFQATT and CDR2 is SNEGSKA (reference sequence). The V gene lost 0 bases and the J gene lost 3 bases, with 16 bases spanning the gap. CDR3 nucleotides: TGCAGTGCTAGAGATCTGAGTATAGGAATTACAGATACGCAGTATTTT. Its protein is CSARDLSIGITDTQYF.

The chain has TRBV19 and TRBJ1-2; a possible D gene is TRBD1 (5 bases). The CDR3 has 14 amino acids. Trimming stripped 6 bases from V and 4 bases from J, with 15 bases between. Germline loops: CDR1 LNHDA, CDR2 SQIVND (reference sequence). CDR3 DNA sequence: TGTGCCAGTAGACAGCGGGGGTACGGCTATGGCTACACCTTC. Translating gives CASRQRGYGYGYTF.

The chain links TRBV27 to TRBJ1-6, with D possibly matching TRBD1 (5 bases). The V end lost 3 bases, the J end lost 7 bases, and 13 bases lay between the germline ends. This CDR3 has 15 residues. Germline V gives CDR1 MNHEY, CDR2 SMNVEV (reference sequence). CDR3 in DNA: TGTGCCAGCAGTTTTGGAGGGGCCGGCAATTCACCCCTCCACTTT. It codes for CASSFGGAGNSPLHF.